The 13 T cell receptor beta chains below come from one sample, sequenced in a study of CD8 T cells in ankylosing spondylitis. TCRdb recomputed calls from the 5' RACE reads with MiXCR, one row per CDR3 protein. The sample records 800,000 to 900,000 distinct CDR3 sequences, about an eighth being singletons. The study's findings and limits: What appeared characteristic of ankylosing spondylitis blood was a TCR beta motif of 7 or 8 highly homologous variants.

For these TCRs, the target antigens are not known. Specimen: blood, either unsorted or a sorted T cell fraction (not recorded which). Source of these receptors: a male donor with ankylosing spondylitis.

The sample holds a few counts of this clonotype. This chain uses TRBV20-1 with TRBJ2-1, with 8 bases lining up with TRBD2. CDR3 size: 15 residues. Looked up from germline, CDR1 is DFQATT and CDR2 is SNEGSKA (reference sequence). V shed 2 bases and J 6 bases; nucleotides not matched to a gene: 9. For the CDR3, the DNA is TGCAGTGCTAGAAGTTTTAACCTAGCGGGCAATGAGCAGTTCTTC. Translation: CSARSFNLAGNEQFF.

This chain connects TRBV5-6 to TRBJ1-1; D call uncertain. The CDR3 has 13 amino acids. From germline, CDR1 is SGHDT and CDR2 YYEEEE. The ends were cut back, 3 bases at V and 6 bases at J, with 12 bases in the middle. The chain's CDR3 is CASSYGPIAEAFF. CDR3 nucleotides: TGTGCCAGCAGCTACGGTCCGATAGCTGAAGCTTTCTTT. The full variable domain, its missing parts supplied by reference TRBV5-6 and TRBJ1-1, is DAGVTQSPTHLIKTRGQQVTLRCSPKSGHDTVSWYQQALGQGPQFIFQYYEEEERQRGNFPDRFSGHQFPNYSSELNVNALLLGDSALYLCASSYGPIAEAFFGQGTRLTVV.

Many counts were recorded for this clonotype. V gene TRBV6-1 combines with J gene TRBJ1-1, with D uncertain. The CDR3 contains 15 residues. Germline assignment: CDR1 MNHNS and CDR2 SASEGT. Trimming removed 5 bases from V and 1 base from J, with 14 bases in between. CDR3 protein: CASSPGEGWNTEAFF. The CDR3 DNA sequence: TGTGCCAGCAGTCCTGGGGAGGGTTGGAACACTGAAGCTTTCTTT.

This clonotype appeared a few times. The chain combines TRBV6-2 or TRBV6-3 with TRBJ1-5; D call uncertain. The CDR3 is 15 amino acids. Per germline, CDR1 MNHEY and CDR2 SVGEGT. Trimming removed 2 bases from V and 2 bases from J, with 10 bases in between. Written as DNA, the CDR3 is TGTGCCAGCAGTTACGAGGGATTAGGCAATCAGCCCCAGCATTTT. Its protein product is CASSYEGLGNQPQHF.

This clonotype was seen many times. The rearrangement uses TRBV12-3 or TRBV12-4 and TRBJ1-2; 10 nucleotides agree with TRBD1. V dropped 1 base and J dropped 3; count of bases not matched to a gene: 5. This CDR3 region has 16 residues. CDR3 DNA sequence: TGTGCCAGCAGTTTAGGACAGGGGGCGCATCACTATGGCTACACCTTC. Its protein product is CASSLGQGAHHYGYTF.

This clonotype was seen only a few times. The chain carries TRBV6-5 and TRBJ2-3; D remains ambiguous. This CDR3 spans 15 amino acids. V was pared by 4 bases and J by 1 base, with 12 bases between. Germline CDR1 is MNHEY and CDR2 is SVGAGI. CDR3 nucleotide sequence: TGTGCCAGCAGTTTCCCAATTGGTGGCACAGATACGCAGTATTTT. Protein: CASSFPIGGTDTQYF.

This clonotype was observed at least ten times. The chain links TRBV20-1 to TRBJ1-5, with 8 bases fitting TRBD1. Germline CDR1 reads DFQATT; CDR2 reads SNEGSKA (reference sequence). J gave up 5 bases and V 0 bases, and 3 bases lay outside the gene matches. The CDR3 covers 14 residues. CDR3 nucleotides: TGCAGTGCTAGAGAAGACAGGGGAGATCAGCCCCAGCATTTT. Translated: CSAREDRGDQPQHF.

This clonotype was detected a few times. The chain joins TRBV7-2 to TRBJ1-1, with TRBD1 matching 7 bases. This CDR3 has 15 amino acids. Per germline, CDR1 SGHTA and CDR2 FQGNSA. V lost 4 bases and J lost 3; bases outside the gene matches: 8. The CDR3 DNA reads as TGTGCCAGCAGCTCACAGGGGCGTATCGACACTGAAGCTTTCTTT. It is translated as CASSSQGRIDTEAFF.

The chain carries TRBV20-1 and TRBJ2-7; no reliable D call. Germline CDR1 and CDR2: DFQATT and SNEGSKA (reference sequence). Trimming took 6 bases from V and 0 from J, leaving 12 bases between them. The CDR3 contains 13 residues. The CDR3 is CSAHPSPSYEQYF. In nucleotides, the CDR3 is TGCAGTGCCCATCCCTCCCCCTCCTACGAGCAGTACTTC.

As regards this clonotype: The germline gene is not matched at one end of the junction; a read error may be the cause. V is TRBV2 and J is TRBJ1-1; no firm D call. CDR3 size: 13 residues. Per the germline V gene, CDR1 is SNHLY and CDR2 is FYNNEI. As DNA, the CDR3 is TGTGGCAGCAGTTTTCTTCAGTACACTGAAGCTTTCTTT. As protein: CGSSFLQYTEAFF.

This clonotype was seen a handful of times. In nucleotides, the CDR3 is TGTGCCAGCAGCCCTCTGGGACATCTGCCTGAAGCTTTCTTT. It codes for CASSPLGHLPEAFF. The J gene is TRBJ1-1, the V gene TRBV28; perhaps TRBD1 as D (6 bases). The CDR3 loop spans 14 amino acids. Per germline, CDR1 MDHEN and CDR2 SYDVKM. The ends were cut back, 6 bases at V and 6 bases at J, with 17 bases in the middle.

The chain couples TRBV9 to TRBJ2-3, with a possible D match to TRBD2 (6 bases). V was pared by 4 bases and J by 4 bases, with 19 bases between. Per the germline V gene, CDR1 is SGDLS and CDR2 is YYNGEE. The CDR3 covers 16 residues. Here the CDR3 DNA reads TGTGCCAGCAGCCTTTCCGGACTAAAGTTTTCAGATACGCAGTATTTT. It encodes CASSLSGLKFSDTQYF.

This clonotype was observed a few times. The V and J genes are TRBV25-1 and TRBJ2-7; D unclear. The ends were cut back, 4 bases at V and 1 base at J, with 11 bases in the middle. CDR1 MGHDK and CDR2 SYGVNS come from the germline V gene. The CDR3 is 14 residues long. CDR3 residues: CASSGPDPSYEQYF. CDR3 nucleotide sequence: TGTGCCAGCAGTGGACCTGATCCTTCCTACGAGCAGTACTTC.